Below, one T cell receptor beta chain is given with its context. No antigen is known for it. Germline assignment: CDR1 SGHTA and CDR2 FQGTGA. V was cut by 0 bases and J by 6 bases, with 11 bases left in between. The length of the CDR3 is 15 residues. The sample comes from a study of vaccination and CD4 T cells after COVID-19. As for the study in general: The makeup of the convalescents was six males and four females, two of them Hispanic. Overlapping spike pools from SARS-CoV-2 and HCoV-NL63, HCoV-OC43 and HCoV-229E served as culture stimuli.

Study-wide results and caveats: The study found median SARS-CoV-2-reactive clonotypes rising from roughly 22 to 38, not significantly.

The Oncomine TCR Beta short-read assay was applied to DNA of cultured CD4+ T cells. Using its own MiXCR run on the PCR reads, TCRdb lists one record per CDR3 protein. Of approximately 16,000 distinct CDR3 sequences listed, roughly 77% are singletons. Treatment: roughly 10-day PBMC culture with coronavirus spike peptide pools or control peptides (ViraFEST assay). After culture for nine to eleven days, isolation of CD4+ T cells was performed by negative selection. The chain couples TRBV7-3 to TRBJ2-2; possibly TRBD1 or TRBD2 for D (5 bases each). Sequenced input: CD4+ T cells from blood, cultured in vitro. The origin of this receptor is a human donor who had recovered from COVID-19. The CDR3 sequence is CASSLTGQEAGELFF. Here the CDR3 DNA reads TGTGCCAGCAGCTTAACGGGGCAGGAGGCCGGGGAGCTGTTTTTT.